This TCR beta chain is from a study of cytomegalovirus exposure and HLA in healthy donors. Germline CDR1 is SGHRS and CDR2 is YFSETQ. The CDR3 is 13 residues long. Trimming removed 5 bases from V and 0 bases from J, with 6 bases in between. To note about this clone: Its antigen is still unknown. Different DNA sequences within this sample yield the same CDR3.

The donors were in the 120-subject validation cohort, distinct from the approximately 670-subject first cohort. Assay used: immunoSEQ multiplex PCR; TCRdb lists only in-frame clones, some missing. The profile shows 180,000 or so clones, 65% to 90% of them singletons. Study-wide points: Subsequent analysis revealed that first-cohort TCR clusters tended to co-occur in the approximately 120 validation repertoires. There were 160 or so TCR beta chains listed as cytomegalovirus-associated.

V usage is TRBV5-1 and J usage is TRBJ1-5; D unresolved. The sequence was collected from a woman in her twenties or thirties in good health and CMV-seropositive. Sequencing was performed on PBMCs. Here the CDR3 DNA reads TGCGCCAGCAGGGCGGATAGCAATCAGCCCCAGCATTTT. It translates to CASRADSNQPQHF.